This record covers a single T cell receptor beta chain. Antigen unknown. Germline loops: CDR1 KGHSH, CDR2 LQKENI. V was cut by 6 bases and J by 2 bases, with 13 bases left in between. The CDR3 consists of 15 residues. This specimen comes from a study of T cell responses to AZD1222 COVID-19 vaccine. The wider study: Whether given at about 4 or about 12 weeks, second doses were pooled. Findings and limits, study-wide: White British donors predominated, females outnumbered males, and clonal diversity was possibly underestimated.

Produced via immunoSEQ multiplex PCR; TCRdb's table is partial and in-frame only. The sample holds roughly 140,000 clones; approximately 94% are singletons and the top ten take 1.9%. This sequence originates from an adult in good health. The sample was peripheral blood, taken on day 0 of AZD1222 vaccination. The chain has TRBV18 and TRBJ2-2; D is undetermined. CDR3 loop: CASSPSQDNTGELFF. CDR3 nucleotides: TGTGCCAGCTCCCCCAGTCAGGATAACACCGGGGAGCTGTTTTTT.